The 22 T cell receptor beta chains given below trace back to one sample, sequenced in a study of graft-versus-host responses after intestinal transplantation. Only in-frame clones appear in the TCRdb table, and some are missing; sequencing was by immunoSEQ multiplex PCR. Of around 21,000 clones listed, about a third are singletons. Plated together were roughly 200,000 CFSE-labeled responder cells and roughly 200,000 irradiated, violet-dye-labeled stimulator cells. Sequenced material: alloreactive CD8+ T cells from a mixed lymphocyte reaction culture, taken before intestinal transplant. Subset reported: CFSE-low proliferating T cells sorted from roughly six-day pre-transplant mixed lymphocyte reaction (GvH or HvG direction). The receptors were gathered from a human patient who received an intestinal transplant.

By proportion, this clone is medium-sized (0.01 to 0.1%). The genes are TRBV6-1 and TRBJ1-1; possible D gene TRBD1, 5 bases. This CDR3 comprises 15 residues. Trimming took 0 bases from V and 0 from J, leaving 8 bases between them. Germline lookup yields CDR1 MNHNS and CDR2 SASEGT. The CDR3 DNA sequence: TGTGCCAGCAGTGAAGCCAGGGTCTTGAACACTGAAGCTTTCTTT. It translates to CASSEARVLNTEAFF.

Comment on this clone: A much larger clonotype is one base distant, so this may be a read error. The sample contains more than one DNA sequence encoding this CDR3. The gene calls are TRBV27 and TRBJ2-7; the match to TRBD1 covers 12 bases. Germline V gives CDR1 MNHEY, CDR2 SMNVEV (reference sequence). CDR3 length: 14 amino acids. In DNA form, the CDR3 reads TGTGCTAGCAGTTTGGGACAGGGGGCTTACGAGCAGTACTTC. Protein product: CASSLGQGAYEQYF.

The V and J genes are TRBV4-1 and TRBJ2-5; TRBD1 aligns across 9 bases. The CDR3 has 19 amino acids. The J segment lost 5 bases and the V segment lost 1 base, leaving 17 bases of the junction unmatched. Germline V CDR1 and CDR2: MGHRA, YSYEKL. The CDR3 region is CASSQGEGPGTGTWETQYF. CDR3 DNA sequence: TGCGCCAGCAGCCAAGGCGAGGGCCCGGGGACAGGGACATGGGAGACCCAGTACTTC.

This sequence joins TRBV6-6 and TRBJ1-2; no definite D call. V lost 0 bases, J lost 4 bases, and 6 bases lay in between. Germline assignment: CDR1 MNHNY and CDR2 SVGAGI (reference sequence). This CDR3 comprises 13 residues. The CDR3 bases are TGTGCCAGCAGTTACTCACAGACCTATGGCTACACCTTC. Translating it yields CASSYSQTYGYTF.

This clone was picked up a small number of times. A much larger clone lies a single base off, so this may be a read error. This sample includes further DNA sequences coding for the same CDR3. CDR3 in amino acids: CASSLEIRDTYNEQFF. The CDR3 coding sequence is TGCGCCAGCAGCTTGGAAATCCGGGACACCTACAATGAGCAGTTCTTC. V is TRBV5-1 and J is TRBJ2-1, with D maybe TRBD1 (6 bases). Trimming removed 0 bases from V and 2 bases from J, with 12 bases in between. The CDR3 length is 16 residues. CDR1 is SGHRS, CDR2 YFSETQ, per germline.

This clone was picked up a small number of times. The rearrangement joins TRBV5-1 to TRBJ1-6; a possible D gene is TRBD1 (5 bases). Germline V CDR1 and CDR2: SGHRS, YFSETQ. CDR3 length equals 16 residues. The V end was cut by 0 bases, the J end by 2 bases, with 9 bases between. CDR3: CASSLGTGTYNSPLHF. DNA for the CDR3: TGCGCCAGCAGCTTGGGTACAGGAACCTATAATTCACCCCTCCACTTT.

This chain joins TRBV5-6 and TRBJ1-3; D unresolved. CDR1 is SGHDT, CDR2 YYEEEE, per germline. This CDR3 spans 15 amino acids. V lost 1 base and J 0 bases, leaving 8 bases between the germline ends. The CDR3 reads CASSLTVISGNTIYF. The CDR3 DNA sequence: TGTGCCAGCAGCTTGACGGTCATCTCTGGAAACACCATATATTTT.

CDR3 loop: CASSVSGGIGETQYF. As DNA, the CDR3 is TGTGCCAGCAGCGTATCCGGGGGGATTGGAGAGACCCAGTACTTC. V usage is TRBV9 and J usage is TRBJ2-5, with 7 nucleotides matching TRBD2. V was pared by 1 base and J by 4 bases, with 7 bases of the junction left unmatched. The germline gives CDR1 SGDLS, CDR2 YYNGEE. This CDR3 has 15 residues.

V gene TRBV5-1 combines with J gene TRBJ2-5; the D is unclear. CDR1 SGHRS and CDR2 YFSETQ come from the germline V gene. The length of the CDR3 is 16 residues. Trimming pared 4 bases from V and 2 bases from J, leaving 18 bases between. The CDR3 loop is CASSRPGSIPQETQYF. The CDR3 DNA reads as TGCGCCAGCAGCCGACCCGGGTCGATTCCTCAAGAGACCCAGTACTTC. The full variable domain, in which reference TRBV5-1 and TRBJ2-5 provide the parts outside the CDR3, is KAGVTQTPRYLIKTRGQQVTLSCSPISGHRSVSWYQQTPGQGLQFLFEYFSETQRNKGNFPGRFSGRQFSNSRSEMNVSTLELGDSALYLCASSRPGSIPQETQYFGPGTRLLVL.

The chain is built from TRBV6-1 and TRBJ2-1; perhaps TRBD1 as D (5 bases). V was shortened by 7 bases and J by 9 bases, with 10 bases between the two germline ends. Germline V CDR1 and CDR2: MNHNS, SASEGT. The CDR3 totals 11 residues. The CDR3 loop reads CASTLTVEQFF. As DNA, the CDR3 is TGTGCCAGCACCTTGACAGTTGAGCAGTTCTTC.

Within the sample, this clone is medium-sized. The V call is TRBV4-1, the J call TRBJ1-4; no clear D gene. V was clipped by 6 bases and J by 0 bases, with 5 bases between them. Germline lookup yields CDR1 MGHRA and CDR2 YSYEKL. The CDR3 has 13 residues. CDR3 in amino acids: CASRPSTNEKLFF. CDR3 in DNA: TGCGCCAGCAGACCCTCAACTAATGAAAAACTGTTTTTT.

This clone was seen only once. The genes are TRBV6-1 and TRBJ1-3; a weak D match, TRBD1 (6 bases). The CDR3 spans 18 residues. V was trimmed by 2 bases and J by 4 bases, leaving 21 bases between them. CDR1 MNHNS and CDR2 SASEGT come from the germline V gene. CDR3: CASSESAKQGVAGNTIYF. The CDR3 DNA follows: TGTGCCAGCAGTGAATCCGCGAAACAGGGTGTAGCGGGAAACACCATATATTTT.

CDR3 sequence (DNA): TGTGCCAGCAGCTTGGGGCGGGGGAGCGGGCAGTACTTC. Translation: CASSLGRGSGQYF. The chain carries TRBV5-6 and TRBJ2-7; 7 bases agree with TRBD2. The CDR3 has 13 amino acids. V trimming: 0 bases; J trimming: 9 bases; junction bases outside the gene matches: 6. Germline V CDR1 and CDR2: SGHDT, YYEEEE.

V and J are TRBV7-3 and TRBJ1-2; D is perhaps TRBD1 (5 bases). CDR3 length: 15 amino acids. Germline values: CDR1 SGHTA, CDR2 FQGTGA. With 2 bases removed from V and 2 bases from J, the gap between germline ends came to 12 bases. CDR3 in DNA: TGTGCCAGCAGCTTAGCTGGGGGTGGAAACTATGGCTACACCTTC. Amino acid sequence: CASSLAGGGNYGYTF.

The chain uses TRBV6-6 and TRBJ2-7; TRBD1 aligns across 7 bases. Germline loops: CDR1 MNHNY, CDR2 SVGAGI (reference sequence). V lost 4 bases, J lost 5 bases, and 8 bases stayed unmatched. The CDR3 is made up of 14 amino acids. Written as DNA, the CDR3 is TGTGCCAGCAGTTCCGGGACAGTTGTTCACGAGCAGTACTTC. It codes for CASSSGTVVHEQYF.

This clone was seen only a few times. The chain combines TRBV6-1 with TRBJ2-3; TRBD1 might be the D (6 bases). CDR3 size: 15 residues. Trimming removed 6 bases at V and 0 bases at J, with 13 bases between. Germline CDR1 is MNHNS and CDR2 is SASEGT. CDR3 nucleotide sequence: TGTGCCAGCAGCCCAGGACAGTTTAGCACAGATACGCAGTATTTT. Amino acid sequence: CASSPGQFSTDTQYF.

CDR3 sequence reads: CASSPVASDTQYF. Here the CDR3 DNA reads TGTGCCAGCTCACCGGTGGCATCAGATACGCAGTATTTT. V and J are TRBV18 and TRBJ2-3, with D hard to call. CDR1 KGHSH and CDR2 LQKENI come from the germline V gene. This CDR3 has 13 residues. Trimming removed 3 bases at V and 4 bases at J, with 8 bases between.

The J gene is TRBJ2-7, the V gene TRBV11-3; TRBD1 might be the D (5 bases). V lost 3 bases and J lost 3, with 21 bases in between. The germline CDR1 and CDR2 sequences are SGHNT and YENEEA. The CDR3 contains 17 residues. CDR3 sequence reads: CASSLLAGISPIYEQYF. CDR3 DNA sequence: TGTGCCAGCAGCTTGTTGGCAGGGATATCCCCCATCTACGAGCAGTACTTC.

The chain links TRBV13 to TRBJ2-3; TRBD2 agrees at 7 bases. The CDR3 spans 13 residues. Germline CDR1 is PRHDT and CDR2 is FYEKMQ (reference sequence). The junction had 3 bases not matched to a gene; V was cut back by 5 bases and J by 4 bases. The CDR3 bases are TGTGCCAGCAGCCCGGGGGGAGCAGATACGCAGTATTTT. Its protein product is CASSPGGADTQYF.

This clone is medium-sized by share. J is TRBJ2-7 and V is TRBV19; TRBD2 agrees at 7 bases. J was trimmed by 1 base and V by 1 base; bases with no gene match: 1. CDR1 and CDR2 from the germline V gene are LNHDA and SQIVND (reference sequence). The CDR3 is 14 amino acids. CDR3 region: CASSIAGGSYEQYF. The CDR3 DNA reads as TGTGCCAGTAGTATAGCGGGGGGTTCCTACGAGCAGTACTTC.

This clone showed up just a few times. This chain's CDR3 is CSVEEGIGVREAEFF. The CDR3, as DNA: TGCAGCGTTGAAGAAGGAATTGGGGTTAGGGAAGCAGAGTTCTTC. The chain combines TRBV29-1 with TRBJ2-1; D not resolved. Germline CDR1 and CDR2: SQVTM and ANQGSEA. The CDR3 spans 15 residues. V was shortened by 0 bases and J by 14 bases, with 23 bases between the two germline ends.

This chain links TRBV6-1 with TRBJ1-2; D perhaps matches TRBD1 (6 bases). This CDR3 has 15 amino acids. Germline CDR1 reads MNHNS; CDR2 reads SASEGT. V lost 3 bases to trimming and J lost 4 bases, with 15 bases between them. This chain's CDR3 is CASSDVWGRVYGYTF. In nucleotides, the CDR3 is TGTGCCAGCAGTGATGTCTGGGGGCGCGTCTATGGCTACACCTTC.